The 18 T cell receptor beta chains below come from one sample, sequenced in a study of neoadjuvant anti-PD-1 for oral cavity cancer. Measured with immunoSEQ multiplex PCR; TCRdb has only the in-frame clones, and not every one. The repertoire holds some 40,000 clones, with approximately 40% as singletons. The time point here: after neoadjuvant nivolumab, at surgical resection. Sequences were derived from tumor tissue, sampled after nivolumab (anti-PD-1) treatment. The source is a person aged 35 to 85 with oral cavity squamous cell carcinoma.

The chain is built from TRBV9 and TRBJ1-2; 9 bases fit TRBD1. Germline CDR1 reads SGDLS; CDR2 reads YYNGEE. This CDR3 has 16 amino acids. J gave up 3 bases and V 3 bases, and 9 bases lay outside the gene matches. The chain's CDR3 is CASSGTPQGAYYGYTF. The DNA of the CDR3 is TGTGCCAGCAGCGGAACCCCACAGGGGGCTTACTATGGCTACACCTTC. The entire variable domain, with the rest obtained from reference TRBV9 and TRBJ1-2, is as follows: DSGVTQTPKHLITATGQRVTLRCSPRSGDLSVYWYQQSLDQGLQFLIQYYNGEERAKGNILERFSAQQFPDLHSELNLSSLELGDSALYFCASSGTPQGAYYGYTFGSGTRLTVV.

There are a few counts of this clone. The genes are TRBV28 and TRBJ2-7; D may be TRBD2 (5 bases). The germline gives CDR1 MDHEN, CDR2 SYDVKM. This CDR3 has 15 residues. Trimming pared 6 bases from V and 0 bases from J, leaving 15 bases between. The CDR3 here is CASSPWGSASYEQYF. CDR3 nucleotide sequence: TGTGCCAGCAGCCCCTGGGGTAGCGCCTCCTACGAGCAGTACTTC.

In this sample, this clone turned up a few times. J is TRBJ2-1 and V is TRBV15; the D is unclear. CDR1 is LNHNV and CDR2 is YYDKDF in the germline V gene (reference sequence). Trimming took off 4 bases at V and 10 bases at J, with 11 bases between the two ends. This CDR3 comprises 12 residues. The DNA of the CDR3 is TGTGCCACCAGCATCCCCCTGGGGGAGCAGTTCTTC. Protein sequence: CATSIPLGEQFF.

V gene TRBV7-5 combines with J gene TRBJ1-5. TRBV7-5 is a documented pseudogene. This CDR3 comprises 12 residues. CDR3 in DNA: TGTGCCTCACAAAAGGACAATCAGCCCCAGCATTTT. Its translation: CASQKDNQPQHF.

CDR3 nucleotide sequence: TGTGCCAGCAGCACTCGGGTAGAGGCTTTCTTT. This encodes CASSTRVEAFF. The chain links TRBV11-2 to TRBJ1-1; D remains ambiguous. Per germline, CDR1 SGHAT and CDR2 FQNNGV. The CDR3 contains 11 residues. Deletions cut 5 bases from V and 11 bases from J, with 12 bases between.

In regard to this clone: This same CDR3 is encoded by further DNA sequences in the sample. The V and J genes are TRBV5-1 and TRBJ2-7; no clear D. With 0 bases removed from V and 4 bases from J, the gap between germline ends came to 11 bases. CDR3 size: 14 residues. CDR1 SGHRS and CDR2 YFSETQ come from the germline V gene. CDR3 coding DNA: TGCGCCAGCAGCTTGGAAGGCCGAGCGTACGAGCAGTACTTC. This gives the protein CASSLEGRAYEQYF.

CDR3 protein: CASSPRGGDYQETQYF. The CDR3 DNA reads TGTGCCAGCTCACCTCGGGGAGGGGATTACCAAGAGACCCAGTACTTC. The gene calls are TRBV18 and TRBJ2-5; 7 nucleotides match TRBD2. Germline V CDR1 and CDR2: KGHSH, LQKENI. After removal of 3 bases from V and 0 bases from J, the junction contained 7 bases not matched to a gene. The CDR3 consists of 16 residues.

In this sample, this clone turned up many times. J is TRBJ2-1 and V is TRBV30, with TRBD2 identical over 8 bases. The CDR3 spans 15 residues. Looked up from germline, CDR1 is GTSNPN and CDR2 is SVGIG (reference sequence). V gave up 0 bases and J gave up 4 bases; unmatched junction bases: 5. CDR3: CAWSVISGVYNEQFF. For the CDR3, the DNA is TGTGCCTGGAGTGTGATTAGCGGGGTGTACAATGAGCAGTTCTTC.

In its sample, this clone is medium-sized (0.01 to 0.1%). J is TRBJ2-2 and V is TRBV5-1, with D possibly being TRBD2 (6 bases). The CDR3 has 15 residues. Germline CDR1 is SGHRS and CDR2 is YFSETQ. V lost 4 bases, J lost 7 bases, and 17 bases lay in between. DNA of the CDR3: TGCGCCAGCAGCCCCGGCCGCGGGGCTGTCGGGGAGCTGTTTTTT. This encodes CASSPGRGAVGELFF.

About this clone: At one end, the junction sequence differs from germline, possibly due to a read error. CDR3 region: CASSLGTSGGTDTQYF. CDR3 DNA sequence: TGTGCTAGCAGCTTAGGGACTAGCGGGGGCACAGATACGCAGTATTTT. The chain carries TRBV7-3 and TRBJ2-3, with 13 bases aligning to TRBD2. Germline-derived CDR1 and CDR2 are SGHTA and FQGTGA. The CDR3 consists of 16 residues.

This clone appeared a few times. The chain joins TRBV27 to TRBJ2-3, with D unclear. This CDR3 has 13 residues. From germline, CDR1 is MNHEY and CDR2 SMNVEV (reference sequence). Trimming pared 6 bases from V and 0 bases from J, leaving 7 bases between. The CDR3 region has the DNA TGTGCCAGCAGGGGTACTAGCACAGATACGCAGTATTTT. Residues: CASRGTSTDTQYF.

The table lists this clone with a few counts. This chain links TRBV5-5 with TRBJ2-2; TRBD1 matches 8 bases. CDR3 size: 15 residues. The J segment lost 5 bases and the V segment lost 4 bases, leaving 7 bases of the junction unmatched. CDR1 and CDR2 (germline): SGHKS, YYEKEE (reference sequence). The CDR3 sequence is CASSVGQGWTGELFF. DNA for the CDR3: TGTGCCAGCAGCGTTGGACAGGGTTGGACCGGGGAGCTGTTTTTT.

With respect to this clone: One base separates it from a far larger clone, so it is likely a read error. The CDR3 DNA reads TGTGCCAGCAGCTTCTCGACAGGGGGCCCTGTGAACACTGAAGCTTTCTTT. It codes for CASSFSTGGPVNTEAFF. The chain uses TRBV5-6 and TRBJ1-1; the match to TRBD1 covers 10 bases. The CDR3 runs to 17 residues. Germline V gene sequence: CDR1 SGHDT, CDR2 YYEEEE. V shed 2 bases and J 0 bases; nucleotides not matched to a gene: 7.

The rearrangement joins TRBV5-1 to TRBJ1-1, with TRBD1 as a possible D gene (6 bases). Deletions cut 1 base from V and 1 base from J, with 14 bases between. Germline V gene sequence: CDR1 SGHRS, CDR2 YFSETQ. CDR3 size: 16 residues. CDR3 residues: CASSLRSGGWNTEAFF. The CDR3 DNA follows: TGCGCCAGCAGCTTGCGGTCGGGGGGCTGGAACACTGAAGCTTTCTTT.

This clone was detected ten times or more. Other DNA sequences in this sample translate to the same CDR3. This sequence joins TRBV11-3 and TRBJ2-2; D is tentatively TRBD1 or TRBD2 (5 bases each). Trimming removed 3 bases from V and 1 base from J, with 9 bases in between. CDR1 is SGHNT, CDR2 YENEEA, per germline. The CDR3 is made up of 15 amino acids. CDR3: CASSFGDGNTGELFF. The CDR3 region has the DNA TGTGCCAGCAGCTTTGGGGACGGGAACACCGGGGAGCTGTTTTTT.

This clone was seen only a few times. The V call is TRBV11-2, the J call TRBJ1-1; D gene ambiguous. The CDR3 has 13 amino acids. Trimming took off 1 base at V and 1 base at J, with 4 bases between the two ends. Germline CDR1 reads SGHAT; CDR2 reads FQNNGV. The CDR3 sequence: CASSLVKNTEAFF. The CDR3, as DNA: TGTGCCAGCAGCTTAGTCAAGAACACTGAAGCTTTCTTT.

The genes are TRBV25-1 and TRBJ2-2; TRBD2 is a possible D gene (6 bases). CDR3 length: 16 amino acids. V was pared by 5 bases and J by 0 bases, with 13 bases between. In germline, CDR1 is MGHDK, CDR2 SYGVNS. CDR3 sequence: CASSRDLGTNTGELFF. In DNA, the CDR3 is TGTGCCAGCAGTCGGGACTTAGGTACGAACACCGGGGAGCTGTTTTTT.

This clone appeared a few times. CDR3 bases: TGCGCCAGCAGCCAGACGACAGGACGAAGCAATCAGCCCCAGCATTTT. This translates into CASSQTTGRSNQPQHF. The chain recombines TRBV4-1 with TRBJ1-5, with D possibly being TRBD1 (6 bases). Per the germline V gene, CDR1 is MGHRA and CDR2 is YSYEKL. This CDR3 region has 16 residues. Trimming removed 3 bases from V and 1 base from J, with 13 bases in between.